This T cell receptor beta chain derives from a study of blood T cell repertoires in COVID-19 (dated by TCRdb to the early 2020s). Some background on the complete study: The collaborator samples originated in the United States, Italy and Spain and spanned the acute and convalescent phases of COVID-19. The material from the prospective study consisted of cDNA or gDNA derived from T cells, B-cell-depleted T cells, or PBMCs. The dataset comprised deeply sampled blood TCRbeta repertoires from subjects exposed to, actively infected with, or recovered from COVID-19. A freely available public database, intended as a resource for researchers studying the immune response to SARS-CoV-2, is where the repertoires were released. The samples were drawn from the first 160 participants of the ongoing ImmuneRACE study and from 1,254 subjects provided by 6 global collaborators. Nearly every sample came with metadata listing a de-identified subject ID, COVID-19 status, age in years and sex. Where available, HLA class I and class II types were taken from metadata supplied by the sample provider and were not determined by assay-based typing.

The collaborating institutions used their own protocols to collect whole blood in K2EDTA tubes. For TCRbeta analysis, collaborator samples were shipped as frozen whole blood, as isolated PBMCs, or as DNA extracted from either sample type. The immunoSEQ Assay, a bias-controlled multiplex PCR, was used to amplify TCRbeta CDR3 regions from genomic DNA. In the source study's methods: Nucleated cell counts per sample were estimated from amplification of reference gene primers within the assay. To quantify the absolute abundance of each unique TCRbeta CDR3 rearrangement, sequence reads were collapsed and filtered. For each sample, productive Simpson clonality was calculated as the square root of Simpson's diversity index over productive rearrangements. TCRdb re-hosts the immuneACCESS table, in-frame sequences only. Its copies lack some clones; in the studies checked, an unresolved V gene accounts for under half of them, and the cause for the rest is not known. That table gives V, J and clone size, and the DNA gave D and trimming. The sample table holds 90,000 to 150,000 clones, of which approximately 87% were seen once. Of the sample, around 4.2% is held by the ten largest clones.

From a lookup of the germline V gene, CDR1 and CDR2 are SGHDT and YYEEEE. Deletion took 4 bases off V and 0 bases off J, with a span of 16 bases between the germline ends. The CDR3 runs 16 residues from the cysteine to the phenylalanine. Of all the DNA, just the CDR3 is kept, 48 bases in frame from base 1. With respect to this clone: Its antigen is not yet known. No clone much larger than this one lies a single base away; base qualities are absent.

Here is what the overall study found, with its caveats: Clinical and demographic metadata were provided uncurated, with the amount varying by source and participant.

In this chain, TRBV5-6 is recombined with TRBJ2-5, with the D segment identity uncertain. Sample: peripheral blood. The source is a man between 60 and 75 years old with acute or convalescent COVID-19. The DNA is TGTGCCAGCAGCGACTTGGCGAAGCCTAACCAAGAGACCCAGTACTTC. Its coded protein is CASSDLAKPNQETQYF.